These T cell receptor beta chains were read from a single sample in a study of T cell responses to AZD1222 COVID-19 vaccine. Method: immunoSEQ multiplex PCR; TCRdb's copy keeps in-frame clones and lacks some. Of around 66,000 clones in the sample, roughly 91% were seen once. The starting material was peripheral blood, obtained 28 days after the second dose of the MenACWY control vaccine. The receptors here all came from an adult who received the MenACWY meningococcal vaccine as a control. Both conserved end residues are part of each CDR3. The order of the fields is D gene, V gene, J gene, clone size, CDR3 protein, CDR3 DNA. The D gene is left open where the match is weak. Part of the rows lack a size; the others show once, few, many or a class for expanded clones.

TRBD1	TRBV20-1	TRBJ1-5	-	CSASLDRVWGQPQHF	TGCAGTGCTAGTCTGGACAGGGTTTGGGGCCAGCCCCAGCATTTT
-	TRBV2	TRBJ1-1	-	CASSGGRVEGTEAFF	TGTGCCAGCAGTGGAGGGAGGGTAGAAGGAACTGAAGCTTTCTTT
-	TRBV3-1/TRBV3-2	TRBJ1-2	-	CASSQVRQLSYGYTF	TGTGCCAGCAGCCAAGTAAGGCAGCTGTCCTATGGCTACACCTTC
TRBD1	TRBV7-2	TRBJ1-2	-	CASSPKTGNANYGYTF	TGTGCCAGCAGCCCCAAGACAGGGAATGCTAACTATGGCTACACCTTC
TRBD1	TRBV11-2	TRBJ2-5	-	CASSLGITGGETQYF	TGTGCCAGCAGCTTAGGGATAACAGGGGGGGAGACCCAGTACTTC
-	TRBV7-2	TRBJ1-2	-	CASSPPGLGGYTF	TGTGCCAGCAGCCCACCAGGGCTAGGAGGCTACACCTTC
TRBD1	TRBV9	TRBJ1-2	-	CASSGGTVSNYGYTF	TGTGCCAGCAGCGGCGGGACAGTGAGTAACTATGGCTACACCTTC
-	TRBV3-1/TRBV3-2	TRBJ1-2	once	CASSPIRINRAGYGYTF	TGTGCCAGCAGCCCCATAAGGATAAACAGGGCTGGCTATGGCTACACCTTC
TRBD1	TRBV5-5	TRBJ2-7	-	CASSYRYGTGGEQYF	TGTGCCAGCAGCTACCGATACGGGACAGGGGGCGAGCAGTACTTC
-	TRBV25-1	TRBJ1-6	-	CASSERSSYNSPLHF	TGTGCCAGCAGTGAAAGGAGCTCCTATAATTCACCCCTCCACTTT